Below, one T cell receptor (beta chain) is given with its context. Its antigen is unknown. The entry originates in a study of T cells after yellow fever vaccination. This CDR3 is 16 amino acids long. Germline CDR1 is DFQATT and CDR2 is SNEGSKA (reference sequence). V was shortened by 2 bases and J by 0 bases, with 13 bases between the two germline ends. Study-level points and caveats: Few clonotypes appeared in both CD4 and CD8 compartments.

For TCR, cDNA came from 5'RACE template switching, which added a universal primer site and UMIs. TCRdb fed the 5' RACE reads into MiXCR, producing one record per CDR3 protein. This table has 150,000 to 200,000 distinct CDR3 sequences, roughly a tenth appearing once. This clonotype was obtained from a man aged 18-30 years who received the YFV17D yellow fever vaccine. Here the sequenced sample was CD8+ T cells sorted from PBMCs, taken 45 days after the yellow fever booster vaccination. The V gene is TRBV20-1, the J gene TRBJ2-2; tentative D call: TRBD2 (6 bases). The CDR3 protein is CSARPSWGANTGELFF. CDR3 coding DNA: TGCAGTGCTAGACCCTCGTGGGGGGCGAACACCGGGGAGCTGTTTTTT.